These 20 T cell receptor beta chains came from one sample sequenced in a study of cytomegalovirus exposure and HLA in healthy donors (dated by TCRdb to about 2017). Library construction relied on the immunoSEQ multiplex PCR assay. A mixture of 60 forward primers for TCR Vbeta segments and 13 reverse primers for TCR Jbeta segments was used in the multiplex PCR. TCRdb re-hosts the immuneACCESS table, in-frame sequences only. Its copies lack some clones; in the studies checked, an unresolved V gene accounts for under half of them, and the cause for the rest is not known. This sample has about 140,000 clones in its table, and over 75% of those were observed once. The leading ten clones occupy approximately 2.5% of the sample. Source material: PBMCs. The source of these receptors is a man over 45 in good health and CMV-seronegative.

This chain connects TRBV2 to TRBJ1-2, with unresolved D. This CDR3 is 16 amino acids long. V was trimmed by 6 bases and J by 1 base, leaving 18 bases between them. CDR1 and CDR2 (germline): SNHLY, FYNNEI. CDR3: CASSQTNLAVNYGYTF. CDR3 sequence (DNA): TGTGCCAGCAGCCAAACGAATTTAGCGGTTAACTATGGCTACACCTTC.

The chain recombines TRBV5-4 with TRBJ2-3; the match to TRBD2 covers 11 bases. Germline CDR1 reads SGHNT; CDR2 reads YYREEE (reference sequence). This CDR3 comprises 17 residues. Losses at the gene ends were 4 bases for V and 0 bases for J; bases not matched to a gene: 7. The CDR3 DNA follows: TGTGCCAGCAGCGTATTATCTAGCGGGGGGAGCACAGATACGCAGTATTTT. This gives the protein CASSVLSSGGSTDTQYF.

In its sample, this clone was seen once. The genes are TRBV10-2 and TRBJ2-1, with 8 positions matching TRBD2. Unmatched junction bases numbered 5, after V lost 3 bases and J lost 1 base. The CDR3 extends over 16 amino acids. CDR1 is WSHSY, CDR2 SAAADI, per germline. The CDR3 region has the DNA TGCGCCAGCAGTGACCAGCGGGGGCCTTCCTACAATGAGCAGTTCTTC. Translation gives CASSDQRGPSYNEQFF.

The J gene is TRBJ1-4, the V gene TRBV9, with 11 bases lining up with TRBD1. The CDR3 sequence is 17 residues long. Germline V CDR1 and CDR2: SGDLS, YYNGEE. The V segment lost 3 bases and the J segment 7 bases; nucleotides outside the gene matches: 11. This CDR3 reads CASSGRGTGGWVEKLFF. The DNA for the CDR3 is TGTGCCAGCAGCGGCCGGGGGACAGGGGGATGGGTTGAAAAACTGTTTTTT.

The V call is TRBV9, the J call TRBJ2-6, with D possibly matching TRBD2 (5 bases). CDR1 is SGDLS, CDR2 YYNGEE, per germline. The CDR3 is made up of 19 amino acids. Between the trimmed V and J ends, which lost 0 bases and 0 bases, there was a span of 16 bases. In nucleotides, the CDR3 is TGTGCCAGCAGCGTAGAAATCGGGGTCAGGAACTCTGGGGCCAACGTCCTGACTTTC. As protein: CASSVEIGVRNSGANVLTF.

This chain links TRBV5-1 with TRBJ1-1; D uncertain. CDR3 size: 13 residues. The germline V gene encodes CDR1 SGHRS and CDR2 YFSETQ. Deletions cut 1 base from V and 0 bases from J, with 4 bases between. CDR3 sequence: CASSLQMNTEAFF. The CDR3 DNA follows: TGCGCCAGCAGCTTGCAGATGAACACTGAAGCTTTCTTT.

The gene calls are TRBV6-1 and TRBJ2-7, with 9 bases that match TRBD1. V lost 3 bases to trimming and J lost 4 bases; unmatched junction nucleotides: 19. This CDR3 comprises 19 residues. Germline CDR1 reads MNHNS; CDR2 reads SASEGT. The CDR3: CASSDLGTGIGLGPYEQYF. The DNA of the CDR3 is TGTGCCAGCAGTGACCTGGGGACAGGGATAGGTCTGGGGCCATACGAGCAGTACTTC.

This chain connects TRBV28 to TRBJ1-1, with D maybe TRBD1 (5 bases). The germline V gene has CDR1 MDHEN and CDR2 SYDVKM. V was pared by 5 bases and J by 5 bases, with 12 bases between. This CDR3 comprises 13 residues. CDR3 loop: CASSTPQGTEAFF. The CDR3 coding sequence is TGTGCCAGCAGTACCCCCCAGGGAACTGAAGCTTTCTTT. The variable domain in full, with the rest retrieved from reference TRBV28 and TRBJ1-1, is DVKVTQSSRYLVKRTGEKVFLECVQDMDHENMFWYRQDPGLGLRLIYFSYDVKMKEKGDIPEGYSVSREKKERFSLILESASTNQTSMYLCASSTPQGTEAFFGQGTRLTVV.

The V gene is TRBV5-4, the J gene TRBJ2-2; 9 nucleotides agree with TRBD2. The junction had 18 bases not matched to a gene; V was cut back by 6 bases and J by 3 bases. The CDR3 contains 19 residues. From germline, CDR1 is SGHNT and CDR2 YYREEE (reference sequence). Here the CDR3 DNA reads TGTGCCAGCACCTTTAAAAGGGGTAGCGGGAGTTGGGACACCGGGGAGCTGTTTTTT. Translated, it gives CASTFKRGSGSWDTGELFF.

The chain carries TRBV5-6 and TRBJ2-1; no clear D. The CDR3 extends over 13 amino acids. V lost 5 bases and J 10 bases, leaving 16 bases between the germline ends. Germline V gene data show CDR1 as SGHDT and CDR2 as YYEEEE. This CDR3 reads CASRPRGTSEQFF. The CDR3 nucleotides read TGTGCCAGCAGACCGCGAGGAACCTCAGAGCAGTTCTTC.

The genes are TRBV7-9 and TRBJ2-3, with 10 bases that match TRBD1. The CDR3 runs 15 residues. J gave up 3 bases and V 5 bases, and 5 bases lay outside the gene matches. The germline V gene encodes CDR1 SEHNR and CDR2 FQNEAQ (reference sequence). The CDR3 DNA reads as TGTGCCAGCAGCCAGCCGGGACAGGGGACAGATACGCAGTATTTT. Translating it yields CASSQPGQGTDTQYF.

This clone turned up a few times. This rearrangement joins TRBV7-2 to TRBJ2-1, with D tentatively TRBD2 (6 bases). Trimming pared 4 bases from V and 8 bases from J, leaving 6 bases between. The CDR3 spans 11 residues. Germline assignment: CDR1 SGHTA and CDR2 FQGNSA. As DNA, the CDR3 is TGTGCCAGCAGCTCGGGGGATGAGCAGTTCTTC. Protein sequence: CASSSGDEQFF.

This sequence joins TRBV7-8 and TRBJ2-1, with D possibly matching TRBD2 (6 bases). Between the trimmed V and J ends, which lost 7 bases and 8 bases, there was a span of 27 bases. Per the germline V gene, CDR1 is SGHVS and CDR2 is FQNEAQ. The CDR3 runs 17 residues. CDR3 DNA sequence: TGTGCCAGCACCGAAGATCGATCTCGGGGAGGAGGGGATGAGCAGTTCTTC. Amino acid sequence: CASTEDRSRGGGDEQFF. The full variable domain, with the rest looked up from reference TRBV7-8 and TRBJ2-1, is GAGVSQSPRYKVAKRGQDVALRCDPISGHVSLFWYQQALGQGPEFLTYFQNEAQLDKSGLPSDRFFAERPEGSVSTLKIQRTQQEDSAVYLCASTEDRSRGGGDEQFFGPGTRLTVL.

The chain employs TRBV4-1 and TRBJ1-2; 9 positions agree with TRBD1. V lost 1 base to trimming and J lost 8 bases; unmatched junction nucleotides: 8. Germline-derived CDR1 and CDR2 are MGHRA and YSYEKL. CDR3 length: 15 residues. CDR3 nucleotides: TGCGCCAGCAGCCAAGGGGACAGGGAGGTCGGCGGCTACACCTTC. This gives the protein CASSQGDREVGGYTF.

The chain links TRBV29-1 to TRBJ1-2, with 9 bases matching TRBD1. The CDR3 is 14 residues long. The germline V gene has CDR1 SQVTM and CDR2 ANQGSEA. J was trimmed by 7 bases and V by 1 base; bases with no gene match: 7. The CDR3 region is CSVEGGTGFSGYTF. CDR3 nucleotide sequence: TGCAGCGTTGAAGGCGGGACAGGGTTTAGTGGCTACACCTTC.

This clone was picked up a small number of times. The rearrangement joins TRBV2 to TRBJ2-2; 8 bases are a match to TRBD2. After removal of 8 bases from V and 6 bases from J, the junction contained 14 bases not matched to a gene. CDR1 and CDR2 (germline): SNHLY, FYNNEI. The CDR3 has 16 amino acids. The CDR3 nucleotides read TGTGCCAGCGGAGGCCTCAGCGGGAGTTTCTCCGGGGAGCTGTTTTTT. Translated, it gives CASGGLSGSFSGELFF. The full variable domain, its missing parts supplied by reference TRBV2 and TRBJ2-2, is EPEVTQTPSHQVTQMGQEVILRCVPISNHLYFYWYRQILGQKVEFLVSFYNNEISEKSEIFDDQFSVERPDGSNFTLKIRSTKLEDSAMYFCASGGLSGSFSGELFFGEGSRLTVL.

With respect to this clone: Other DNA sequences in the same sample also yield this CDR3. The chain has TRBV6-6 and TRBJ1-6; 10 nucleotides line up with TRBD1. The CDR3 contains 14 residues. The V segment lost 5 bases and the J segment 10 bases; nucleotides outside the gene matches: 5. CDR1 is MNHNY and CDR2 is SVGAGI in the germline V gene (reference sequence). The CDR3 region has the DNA TGTGCCAGCAGTCTCGACAGGGGGCGGTCACCCCTCCACTTT. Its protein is CASSLDRGRSPLHF.

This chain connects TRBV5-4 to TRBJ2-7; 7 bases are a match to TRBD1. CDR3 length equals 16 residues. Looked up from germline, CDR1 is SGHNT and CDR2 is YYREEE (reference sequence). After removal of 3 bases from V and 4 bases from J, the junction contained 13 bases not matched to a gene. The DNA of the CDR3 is TGTGCCAGCAGCTCTAAACGAACAGGGGTGGGGTACGAGCAGTACTTC. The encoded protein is CASSSKRTGVGYEQYF.

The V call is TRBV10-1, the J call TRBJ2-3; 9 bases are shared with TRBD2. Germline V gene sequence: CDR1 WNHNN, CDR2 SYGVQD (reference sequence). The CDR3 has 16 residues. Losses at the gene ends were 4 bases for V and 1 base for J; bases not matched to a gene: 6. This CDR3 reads CASSGYSGSRTDTQYF. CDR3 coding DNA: TGCGCCAGCAGTGGGTATAGCGGGAGTCGCACAGATACGCAGTATTTT.

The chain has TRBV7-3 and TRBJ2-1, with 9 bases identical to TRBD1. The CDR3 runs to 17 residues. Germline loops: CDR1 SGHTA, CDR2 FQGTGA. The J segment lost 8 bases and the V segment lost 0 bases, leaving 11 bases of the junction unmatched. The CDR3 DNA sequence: TGTGCCAGCAGCTTAACGTTGTGGGGACAGGGTATGGATGAGCAGTTCTTC. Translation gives CASSLTLWGQGMDEQFF.